The clone carrying this TCR beta chain counts as medium-sized by frequency. The sample comes from a study of CXCR3-negative and CXCR3-positive naive CD8 T cells. UMI-tagged TRB cDNA libraries were built via 5' RACE. Reprocessing the 5' RACE reads, TCRdb reports a single entry for every CDR3 protein and omits DNA. In all, the sample yields approximately 6,800 distinct CDR3 sequences. The CDR3 has 11 residues. Germline CDR1 and CDR2: DFQATT and SNEGSKA (reference sequence). The gene calls are TRBV20-1 and TRBJ2-1; checking the TCRdb D call of TRBD1 is not possible without DNA. Sequences were obtained from naive CXCR3- CD8+ T cells from blood. As to subset: CD45RO-CCR7+CD27+CD95- naive CD8+ T cells lacking CXCR3 (TNR3-). This receptor was obtained from a human donor in good health. Some clones in this sample may be carry-over from other donors' samples. The CDR3 sequence: CSAGGGSEQFF.